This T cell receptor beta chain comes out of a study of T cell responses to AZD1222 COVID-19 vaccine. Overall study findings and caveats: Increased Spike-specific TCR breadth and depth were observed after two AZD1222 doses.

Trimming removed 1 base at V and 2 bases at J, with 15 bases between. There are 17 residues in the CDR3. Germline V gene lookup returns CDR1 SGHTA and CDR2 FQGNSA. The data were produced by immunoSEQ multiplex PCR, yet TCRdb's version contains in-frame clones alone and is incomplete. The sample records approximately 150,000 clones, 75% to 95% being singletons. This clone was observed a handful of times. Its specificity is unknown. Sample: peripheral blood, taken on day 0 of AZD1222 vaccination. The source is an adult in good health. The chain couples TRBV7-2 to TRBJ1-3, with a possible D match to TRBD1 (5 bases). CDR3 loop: CASSLVDVRGPGNTIYF. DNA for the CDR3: TGTGCCAGCAGCTTAGTCGATGTTCGGGGACCTGGAAACACCATATATTTT.